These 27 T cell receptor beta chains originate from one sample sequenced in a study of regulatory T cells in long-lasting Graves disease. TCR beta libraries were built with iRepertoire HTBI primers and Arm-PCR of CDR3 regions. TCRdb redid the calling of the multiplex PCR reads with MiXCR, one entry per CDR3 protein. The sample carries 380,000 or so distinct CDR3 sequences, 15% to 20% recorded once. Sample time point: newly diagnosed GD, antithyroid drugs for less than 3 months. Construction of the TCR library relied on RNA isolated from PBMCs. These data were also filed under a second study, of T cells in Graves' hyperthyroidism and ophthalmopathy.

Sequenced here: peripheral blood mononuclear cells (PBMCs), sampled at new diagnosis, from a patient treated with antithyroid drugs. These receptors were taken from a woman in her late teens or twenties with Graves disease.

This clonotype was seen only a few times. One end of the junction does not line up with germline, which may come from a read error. The CDR3 is CASSLVQGATDF. The CDR3, as DNA: TGCGCCAGCAGCTTGGTGCAGGGGGCGACGGATTTT. The chain carries TRBV5-1 and TRBJ2-3; 8 nucleotides match TRBD1. CDR1 is SGHRS and CDR2 is YFSETQ in the germline V gene. The CDR3 loop spans 12 amino acids.

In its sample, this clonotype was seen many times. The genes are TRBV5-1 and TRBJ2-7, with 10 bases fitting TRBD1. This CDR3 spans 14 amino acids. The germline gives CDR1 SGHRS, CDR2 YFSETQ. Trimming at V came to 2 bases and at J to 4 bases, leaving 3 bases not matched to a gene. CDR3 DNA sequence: TGCGCCAGCAGCTTCGCGGGACAGGGGTACGAGCAGTACTTC. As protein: CASSFAGQGYEQYF.

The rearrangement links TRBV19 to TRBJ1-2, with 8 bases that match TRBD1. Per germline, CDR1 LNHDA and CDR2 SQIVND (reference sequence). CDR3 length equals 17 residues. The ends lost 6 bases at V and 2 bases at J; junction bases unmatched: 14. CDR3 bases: TGTGCCAGTAGGCCCTCCGGTCGGACAGGGCCGAACTATGGCTACACCTTC. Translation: CASRPSGRTGPNYGYTF. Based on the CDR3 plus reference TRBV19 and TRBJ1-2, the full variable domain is DGGITQSPKYLFRKEGQNVTLSCEQNLNHDAMYWYRQDPGQGLRLIYYSQIVNDFQKGDIAEGYSVSREKKESFPLTVTSAQKNPTAFYLCASRPSGRTGPNYGYTFGSGTRLTVV.

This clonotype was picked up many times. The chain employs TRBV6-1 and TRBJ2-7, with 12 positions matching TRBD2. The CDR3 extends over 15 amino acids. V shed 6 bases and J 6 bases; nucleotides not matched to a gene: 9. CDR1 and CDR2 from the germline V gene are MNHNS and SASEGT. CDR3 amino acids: CASSPTSGRLTEQYF. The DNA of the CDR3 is TGTGCCAGCAGCCCGACTAGCGGGAGATTAACCGAGCAGTACTTC.

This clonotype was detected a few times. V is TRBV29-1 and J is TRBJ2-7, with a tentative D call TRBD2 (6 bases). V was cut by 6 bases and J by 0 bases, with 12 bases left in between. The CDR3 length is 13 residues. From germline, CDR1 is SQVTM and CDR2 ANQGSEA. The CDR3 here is CSVLAGDSYEQYF. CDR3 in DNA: TGCAGCGTACTAGCCGGGGACTCCTACGAGCAGTACTTC.

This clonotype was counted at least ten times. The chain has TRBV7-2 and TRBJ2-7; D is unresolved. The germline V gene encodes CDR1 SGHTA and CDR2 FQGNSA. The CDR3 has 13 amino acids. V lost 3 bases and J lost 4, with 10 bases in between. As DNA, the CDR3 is TGTGCCAGCAGCTTCCGCCACATTTACGAGCAGTACTTC. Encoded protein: CASSFRHIYEQYF.

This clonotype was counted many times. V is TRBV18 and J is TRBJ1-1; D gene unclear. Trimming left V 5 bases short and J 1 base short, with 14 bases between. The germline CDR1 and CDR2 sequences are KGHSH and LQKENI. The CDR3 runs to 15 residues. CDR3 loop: CASSAFRTANTEAFF. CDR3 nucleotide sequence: TGTGCCAGCTCAGCGTTCAGGACGGCGAACACTGAAGCTTTCTTT.

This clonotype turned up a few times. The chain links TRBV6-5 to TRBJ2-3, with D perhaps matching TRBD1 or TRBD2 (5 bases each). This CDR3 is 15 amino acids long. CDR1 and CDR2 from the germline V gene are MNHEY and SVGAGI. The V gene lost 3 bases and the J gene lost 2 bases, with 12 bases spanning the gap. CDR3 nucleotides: TGTGCCAGCAGTTATTTGGGGGAGATCACAGATACGCAGTATTTT. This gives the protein CASSYLGEITDTQYF.

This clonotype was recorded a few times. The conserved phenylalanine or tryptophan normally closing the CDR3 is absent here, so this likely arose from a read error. CDR3 sequence (DNA): TGTGCCAGCAGTTTGGGGGCAACGGTTAATTCACCCCTCCACCTT. Translation gives CASSLGATVNSPLHL. This chain uses TRBV27 with TRBJ1-6; a possible D gene is TRBD1 (6 bases). This CDR3 has 15 amino acids. Germline V gene lookup returns CDR1 MNHEY and CDR2 SMNVEV (reference sequence). V lost 3 bases, J lost 6 bases, and 12 bases lay in between.

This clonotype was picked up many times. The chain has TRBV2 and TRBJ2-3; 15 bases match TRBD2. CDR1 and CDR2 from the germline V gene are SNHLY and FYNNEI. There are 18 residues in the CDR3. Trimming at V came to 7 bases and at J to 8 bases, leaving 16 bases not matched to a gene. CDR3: CASNHPGLAGGKGVTQYF. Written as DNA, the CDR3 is TGTGCCAGCAATCACCCCGGACTAGCGGGGGGGAAGGGCGTTACGCAGTATTTT. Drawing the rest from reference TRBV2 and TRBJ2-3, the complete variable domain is EPEVTQTPSHQVTQMGQEVILRCVPISNHLYFYWYRQILGQKVEFLVSFYNNEISEKSEIFDDQFSVERPDGSNFTLKIRSTKLEDSAMYFCASNHPGLAGGKGVTQYFGPGTRLTVL.

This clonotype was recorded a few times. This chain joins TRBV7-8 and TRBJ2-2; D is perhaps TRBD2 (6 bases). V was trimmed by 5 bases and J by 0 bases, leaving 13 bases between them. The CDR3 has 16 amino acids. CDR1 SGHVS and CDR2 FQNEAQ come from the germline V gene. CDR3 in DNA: TGTGCCAGCAGCGGGAGGCGAGACGCGAACACCGGGGAGCTGTTTTTT. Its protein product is CASSGRRDANTGELFF. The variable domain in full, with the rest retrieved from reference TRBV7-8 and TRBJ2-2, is GAGVSQSPRYKVAKRGQDVALRCDPISGHVSLFWYQQALGQGPEFLTYFQNEAQLDKSGLPSDRFFAERPEGSVSTLKIQRTQQEDSAVYLCASSGRRDANTGELFFGEGSRLTVL.

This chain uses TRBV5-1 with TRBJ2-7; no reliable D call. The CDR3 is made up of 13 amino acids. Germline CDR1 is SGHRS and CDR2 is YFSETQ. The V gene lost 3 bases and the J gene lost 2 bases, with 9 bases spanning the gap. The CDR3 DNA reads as TGCGCCAGCAGCTCCAAGGGCCCCTACGAGCAGTACTTC. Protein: CASSSKGPYEQYF. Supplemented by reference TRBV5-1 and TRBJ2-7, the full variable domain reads KAGVTQTPRYLIKTRGQQVTLSCSPISGHRSVSWYQQTPGQGLQFLFEYFSETQRNKGNFPGRFSGRQFSNSRSEMNVSTLELGDSALYLCASSSKGPYEQYFGPGTRLTVT.

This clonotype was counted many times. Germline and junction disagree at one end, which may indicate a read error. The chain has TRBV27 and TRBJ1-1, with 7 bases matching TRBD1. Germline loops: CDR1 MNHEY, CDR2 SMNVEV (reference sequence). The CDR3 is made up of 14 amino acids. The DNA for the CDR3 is TGTGCCAGTAGTTCGGGACAGATGTCCACTGAAGCTTTCTTT. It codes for CASSSGQMSTEAFF.

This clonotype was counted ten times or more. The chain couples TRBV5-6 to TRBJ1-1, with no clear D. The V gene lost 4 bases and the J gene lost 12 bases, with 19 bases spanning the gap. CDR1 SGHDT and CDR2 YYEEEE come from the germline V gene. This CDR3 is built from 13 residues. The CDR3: CASSPSLEERTFF. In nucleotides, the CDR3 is TGTGCCAGCAGCCCCAGCCTCGAAGAAAGGACTTTCTTT.

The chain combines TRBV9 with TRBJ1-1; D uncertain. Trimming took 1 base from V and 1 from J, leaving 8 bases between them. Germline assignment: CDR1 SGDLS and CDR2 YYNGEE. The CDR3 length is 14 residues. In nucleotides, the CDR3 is TGTGCCAGCAGCGTAAGCGGGGAGAACACTGAAGCTTTCTTT. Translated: CASSVSGENTEAFF. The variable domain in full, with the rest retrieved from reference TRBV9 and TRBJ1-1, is DSGVTQTPKHLITATGQRVTLRCSPRSGDLSVYWYQQSLDQGLQFLIQYYNGEERAKGNILERFSAQQFPDLHSELNLSSLELGDSALYFCASSVSGENTEAFFGQGTRLTVV.

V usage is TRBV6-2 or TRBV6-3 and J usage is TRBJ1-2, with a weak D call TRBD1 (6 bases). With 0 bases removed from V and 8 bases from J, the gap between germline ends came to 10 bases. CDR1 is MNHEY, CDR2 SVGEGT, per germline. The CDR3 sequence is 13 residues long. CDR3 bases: TGTGCCAGCAGTTACTCGGTACAGGGCGGCTACACCTTC. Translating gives CASSYSVQGGYTF.

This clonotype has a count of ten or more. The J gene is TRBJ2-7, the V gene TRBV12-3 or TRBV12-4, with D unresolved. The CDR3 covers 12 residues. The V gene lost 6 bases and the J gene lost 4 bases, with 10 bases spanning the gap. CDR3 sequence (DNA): TGTGCCAGCAGCCCCGACTGGTACGAGCAGTACTTC. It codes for CASSPDWYEQYF.

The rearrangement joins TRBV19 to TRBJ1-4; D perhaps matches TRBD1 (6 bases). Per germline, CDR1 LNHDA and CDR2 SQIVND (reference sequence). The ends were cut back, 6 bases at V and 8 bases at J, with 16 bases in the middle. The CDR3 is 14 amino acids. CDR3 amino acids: CASRGAVGGEKLFF. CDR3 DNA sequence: TGTGCCAGTAGGGGGGCAGTCGGTGGCGAAAAACTGTTTTTT.

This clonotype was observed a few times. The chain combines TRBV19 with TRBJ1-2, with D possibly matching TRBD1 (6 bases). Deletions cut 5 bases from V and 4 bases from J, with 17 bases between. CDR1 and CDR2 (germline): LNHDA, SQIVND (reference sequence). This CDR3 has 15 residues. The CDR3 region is CASSSSTGTTYGYTF. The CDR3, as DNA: TGTGCCAGTAGTTCTTCCACAGGGACCACCTATGGCTACACCTTC.

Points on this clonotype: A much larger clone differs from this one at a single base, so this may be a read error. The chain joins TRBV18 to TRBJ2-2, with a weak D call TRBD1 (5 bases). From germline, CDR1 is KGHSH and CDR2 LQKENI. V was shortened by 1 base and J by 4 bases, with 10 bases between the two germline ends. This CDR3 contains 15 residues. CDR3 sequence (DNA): TGTGCCAGCTCACCACTAGGGGCGAGCACCGGGGAGCTGTTTTTT. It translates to CASSPLGASTGELFF.

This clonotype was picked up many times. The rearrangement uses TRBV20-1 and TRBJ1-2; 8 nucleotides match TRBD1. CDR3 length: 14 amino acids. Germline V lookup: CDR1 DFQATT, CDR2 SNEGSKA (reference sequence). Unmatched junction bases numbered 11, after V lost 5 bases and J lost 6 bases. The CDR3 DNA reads TGCAGTGCTCCGATGGGGACAGGTACTCATGGCTACACCTTC. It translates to CSAPMGTGTHGYTF.

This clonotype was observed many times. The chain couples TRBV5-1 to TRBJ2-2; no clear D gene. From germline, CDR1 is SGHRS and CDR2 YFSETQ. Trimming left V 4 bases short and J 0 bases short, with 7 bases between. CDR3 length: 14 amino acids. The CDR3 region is CASSLDTNTGELFF. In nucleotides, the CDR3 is TGCGCCAGCAGCCTCGACACGAACACCGGGGAGCTGTTTTTT.

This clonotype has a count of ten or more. For the CDR3, the DNA is TGTGCCAGCAGTTTTACCCTAGCGGGAGTAAATGCCGGGGAGCTGTTTTTT. It encodes CASSFTLAGVNAGELFF. The V call is TRBV28, the J call TRBJ2-2; 10 positions match TRBD2. V lost 3 bases and J lost 6; bases outside the gene matches: 10. Germline V lookup: CDR1 MDHEN, CDR2 SYDVKM. This CDR3 contains 17 residues. Looking up the rest from reference TRBV28 and TRBJ2-2 gives the full variable domain: DVKVTQSSRYLVKRTGEKVFLECVQDMDHENMFWYRQDPGLGLRLIYFSYDVKMKEKGDIPEGYSVSREKKERFSLILESASTNQTSMYLCASSFTLAGVNAGELFFGEGSRLTVL.

CDR3 sequence (DNA): TGCAGTGCGCCATCCTGGGACGGCCTTAACTATGGCTACACCTTC. The encoded protein is CSAPSWDGLNYGYTF. The rearrangement joins TRBV20-1 to TRBJ1-2; D may be TRBD1 (5 bases). Germline CDR1 reads DFQATT; CDR2 reads SNEGSKA (reference sequence). V lost 6 bases and J lost 1, with 18 bases in between. CDR3 size: 15 residues.

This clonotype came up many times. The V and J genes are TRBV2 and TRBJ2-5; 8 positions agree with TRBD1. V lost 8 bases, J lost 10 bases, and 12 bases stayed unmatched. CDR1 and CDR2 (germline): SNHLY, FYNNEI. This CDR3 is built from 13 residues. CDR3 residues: CASEKKLQGDQYF. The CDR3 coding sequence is TGTGCCAGCGAGAAGAAACTACAGGGGGACCAGTACTTC.

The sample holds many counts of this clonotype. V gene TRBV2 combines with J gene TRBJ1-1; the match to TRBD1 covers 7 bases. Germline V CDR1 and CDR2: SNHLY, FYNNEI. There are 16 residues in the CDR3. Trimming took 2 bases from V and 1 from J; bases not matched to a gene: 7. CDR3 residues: CASSERQGGWNTEAFF. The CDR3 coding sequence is TGTGCCAGCAGTGAAAGACAGGGAGGGTGGAACACTGAAGCTTTCTTT.

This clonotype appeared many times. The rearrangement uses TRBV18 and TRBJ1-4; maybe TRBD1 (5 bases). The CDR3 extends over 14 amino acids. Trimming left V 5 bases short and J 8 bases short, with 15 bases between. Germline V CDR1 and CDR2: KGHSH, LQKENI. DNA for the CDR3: TGTGCCAGCTCATCCGACCGGACAAAAGAAAAACTGTTTTTT. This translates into CASSSDRTKEKLFF.